This T cell receptor beta chain was sequenced for a study of spatial heterogeneity in lung cancer. The germline V gene has CDR1 SEHNR and CDR2 FQNEAQ (reference sequence). This CDR3 has 15 residues. After removal of 5 bases from V and 5 bases from J, the junction contained 11 bases not matched to a gene. TCRdb re-analysed the 5' RACE reads in MiXCR, keeping a single row per CDR3 protein. The data contain about 82,000 distinct CDR3 sequences, roughly 12% of them seen just once; the ten biggest clones take up roughly 4.5%. As to time point: sample taken at primary tumor resection. The authors sequenced whole RNA from tumor, nontumor lung or frozen PBMC without sorting.

V and J are TRBV7-9 and TRBJ1-1, with 7 bases matching TRBD1. This material consisted of PBMCs, taken at surgery. This clonotype was sampled from a male donor with early-stage non-small cell lung cancer. The CDR3 here is CASSRSQGSRTEAFF. The CDR3 DNA follows: TGTGCCAGCAGCAGATCACAGGGGAGTCGTACTGAAGCTTTCTTT. Full variable domain (missing parts from reference TRBV7-9 and TRBJ1-1): DTGVSQNPRHKITKRGQNVTFRCDPISEHNRLYWYRQTLGQGPEFLTYFQNEAQLEKSRLLSDRFSAERPKGSFSTLEIQRTEQGDSAMYLCASSRSQGSRTEAFFGQGTRLTVV.